This TCR beta chain was sequenced in a study of T cell repertoires in cytomegalovirus infection. Study information: Epitope selection comprised recently identified HLA-C-restricted CMV epitopes and well-studied HLA-B-restricted CMV epitopes. It was the public TCR beta signatures that indicated both CMV infection and matching HLA type.

Worth noting for this clonotype: Its target is not known.

TCRdb re-derived calls from the reads in MiXCR, one entry per CDR3 protein. Of a few hundred thousand distinct CDR3 sequences in the sample, roughly 43% were seen once. Study-level points and caveats: Cumulated frequencies of public TCR beta families served to identify carriers of CMV plus the relevant HLA. HLA-C-restricted CMV clonotypes gave the most frequent clonotype in two of eight donors.

Germline-derived CDR1 and CDR2 are MGHRA and YSYEKL. CDR3 size: 18 residues. V shed 1 base and J 4 bases; nucleotides not matched to a gene: 12. The sequences come from cultured PBMCs, collected from culture after CMV antigen stimulation. The chain is built from TRBV4-1 and TRBJ2-4; TRBD2 aligns across 8 bases. This TCR was recovered from a human donor in good health (CMV status not recorded). Some clones in this sample may be carry-over from other donors' samples. The CDR3 region is CASSQGPQAGVYKNIQYF. The CDR3 DNA reads as TGCGCCAGCAGCCAAGGTCCTCAAGCGGGGGTATATAAAAACATTCAGTACTTC.